This TCR beta chain is from a study of OX40 agonist ivuxolimab in advanced cancers. Looking at the study overall: While on treatment, patients had intravenous ivuxolimab at 0.01 to 10 mg/kg every 2 weeks.

Only in-frame clones appear in the TCRdb table, and some are missing; sequencing was by immunoSEQ multiplex PCR. This repertoire shows some 82,000 clones, 94% found once; its top ten account for 11%. The CDR3 consists of 13 residues. Germline V lookup: CDR1 MNHEY, CDR2 SMNVEV (reference sequence). Trimming shortened V by 2 bases and J by 1 base, and 6 bases separated the two germline ends. The sample here was CD4+ or CD8+ T cells sorted from blood, taken in a trial of the OX40 agonist ivuxolimab. The chain recombines TRBV27 with TRBJ2-7; D unresolved. The TCR was taken from an adult with an advanced solid tumor such as melanoma, head and neck, liver or kidney cancer. The CDR3 protein is CASSLKESYEQYF. The CDR3 coding sequence is TGTGCCAGCAGTTTAAAAGAATCCTACGAGCAGTACTTC.